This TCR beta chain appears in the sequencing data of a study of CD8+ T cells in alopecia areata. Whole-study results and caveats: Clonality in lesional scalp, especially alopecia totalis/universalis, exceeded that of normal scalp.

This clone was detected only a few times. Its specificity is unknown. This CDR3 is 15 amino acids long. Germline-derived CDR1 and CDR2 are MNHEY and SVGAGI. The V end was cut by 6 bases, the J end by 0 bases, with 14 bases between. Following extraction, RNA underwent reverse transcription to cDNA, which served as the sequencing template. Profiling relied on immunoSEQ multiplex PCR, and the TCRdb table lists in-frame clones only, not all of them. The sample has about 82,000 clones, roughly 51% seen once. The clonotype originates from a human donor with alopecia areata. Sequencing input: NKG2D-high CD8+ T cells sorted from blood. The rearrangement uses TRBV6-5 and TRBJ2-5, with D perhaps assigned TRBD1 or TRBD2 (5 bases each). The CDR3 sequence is CASSPFLGDQETQYF. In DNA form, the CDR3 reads TGTGCCAGCAGCCCCTTTCTGGGGGACCAAGAGACCCAGTACTTC.